The rows below give T cell receptor beta chains drawn from one sample of a study of neoadjuvant nivolumab and ipilimumab in lung cancer. The repertoire was sequenced with immunoSEQ multiplex PCR; TCRdb's copy has only in-frame clones and lacks some. The data show 15,000 to 20,000 clones, around 77% seen once. The sample consisted of tumor tissue, taken after neoadjuvant nivolumab, alone or with ipilimumab, at or shortly before surgery. The origin of the receptors is an adult with non-small cell lung cancer. CDR3s leave out the opening cysteine and the closing phenylalanine or tryptophan. D genes are given only for firm matches.

J	V	D	CDR3
TRBJ2-3	TRBV7-2	.	ASSLQAPRDTQY
TRBJ2-7	TRBV5-6	.	ASSFGAGAGTYEQY
TRBJ1-2	TRBV10-3	.	AISEGGTYGYT
TRBJ2-7	TRBV11-1	TRBD1	ASSLDRGLGEQY
TRBJ1-2	TRBV29-1	.	SVAGAGIYGYT
TRBJ1-5	TRBV4-1	TRBD1	ASSGQGAGNQPQH
TRBJ2-5	TRBV7-7	TRBD2	ASSSTAGTSGSGETQY
TRBJ2-4	TRBV6-1	.	ASTRDIAKNIQY
TRBJ2-7	TRBV7-2	.	ASSHPGIHEQY
TRBJ2-3	TRBV18	.	ASSPFGSPDTQY
TRBJ1-6	TRBV18	.	ASSPQFNPNSPLH
TRBJ1-5	TRBV4-3	.	ASSQDRTQTQPQH
TRBJ2-3	TRBV11-3	.	ASSLGTTDTQY
TRBJ2-5	TRBV7-2	.	ASSLFGARETQY
TRBJ2-2	TRBV30	TRBD1	ARHSSVDRAGSTGELF
TRBJ1-2	TRBV28	.	ASRQTANYGYT
TRBJ2-5	TRBV5-1	.	ASSLLVVSETQY
TRBJ2-4	TRBV9	.	ASSVGGGVDIQY
TRBJ1-3	TRBV5-1	.	ASSLAAGDSGNTIY
TRBJ2-1	TRBV5-5	TRBD1	ASSLGTGGREQF
TRBJ1-4	TRBV2	.	ASNGQLEKLF
TRBJ2-5	TRBV5-1	TRBD2	ASSTGRPIVETQY
TRBJ1-6	TRBV28	.	ASSLSGRYNSPLH
TRBJ2-3	TRBV7-6	TRBD1	ASSLVQDRADTQY
TRBJ2-7	TRBV5-5	.	ASSLITGYEQY
TRBJ1-1	TRBV7-6	TRBD1	ASSLRARAGGIEAF
TRBJ2-3	TRBV7-6	TRBD1	ASSLVGQGETDTQY
TRBJ2-3	TRBV11-2	TRBD1	ASSPLSGTAITDTQY
TRBJ1-1	TRBV5-1	.	ASRLRTGFPEAF
TRBJ1-2	TRBV20-1	.	SAHEGL
TRBJ1-5	TRBV6-1	.	ASTWTVNQPQH
TRBJ2-7	TRBV20-1	.	SAPKDYEQY
TRBJ1-1	TRBV18	TRBD1	ASSPLGQGTTEAF
TRBJ2-7	TRBV7-8	TRBD2	ASSLAMLAGGQWEQY
TRBJ2-1	TRBV7-9	.	ASSFWDNPYNEQF
TRBJ2-3	TRBV11-2	TRBD1	ASSVDRGATDTQY
TRBJ2-1	TRBV7-9	TRBD1	ASSLRGQARSYNEQF
TRBJ1-4	TRBV5-1	TRBD1	ASSLVGQGVLYEKLF
TRBJ1-2	TRBV18	.	ASSPGTDYGYT
TRBJ2-3	TRBV18	.	ASSPQTGSTDTQY
TRBJ1-6	TRBV5-1	.	ASSVGAATYSYNSPLH
TRBJ2-1	TRBV6-5	.	ASSYSVTYNEQF
TRBJ2-1	TRBV5-6	TRBD1	ASSFRTGGYEQF
TRBJ2-4	TRBV5-6	.	ASSLGVAKNIQY